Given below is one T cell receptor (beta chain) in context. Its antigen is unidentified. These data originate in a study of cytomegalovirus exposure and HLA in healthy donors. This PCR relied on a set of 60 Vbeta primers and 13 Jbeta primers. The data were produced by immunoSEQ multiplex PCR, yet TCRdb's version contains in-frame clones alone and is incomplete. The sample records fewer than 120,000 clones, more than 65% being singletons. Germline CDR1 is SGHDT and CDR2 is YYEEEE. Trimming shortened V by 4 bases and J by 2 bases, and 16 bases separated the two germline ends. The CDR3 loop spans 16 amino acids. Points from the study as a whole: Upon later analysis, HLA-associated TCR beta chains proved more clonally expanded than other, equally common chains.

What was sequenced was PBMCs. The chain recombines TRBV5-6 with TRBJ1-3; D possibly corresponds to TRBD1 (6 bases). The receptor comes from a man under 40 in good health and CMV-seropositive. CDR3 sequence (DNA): TGTGCCAGCAGCGTCACAGGGCGCCTCGCTGGAAACACCATATATTTT. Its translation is CASSVTGRLAGNTIYF.